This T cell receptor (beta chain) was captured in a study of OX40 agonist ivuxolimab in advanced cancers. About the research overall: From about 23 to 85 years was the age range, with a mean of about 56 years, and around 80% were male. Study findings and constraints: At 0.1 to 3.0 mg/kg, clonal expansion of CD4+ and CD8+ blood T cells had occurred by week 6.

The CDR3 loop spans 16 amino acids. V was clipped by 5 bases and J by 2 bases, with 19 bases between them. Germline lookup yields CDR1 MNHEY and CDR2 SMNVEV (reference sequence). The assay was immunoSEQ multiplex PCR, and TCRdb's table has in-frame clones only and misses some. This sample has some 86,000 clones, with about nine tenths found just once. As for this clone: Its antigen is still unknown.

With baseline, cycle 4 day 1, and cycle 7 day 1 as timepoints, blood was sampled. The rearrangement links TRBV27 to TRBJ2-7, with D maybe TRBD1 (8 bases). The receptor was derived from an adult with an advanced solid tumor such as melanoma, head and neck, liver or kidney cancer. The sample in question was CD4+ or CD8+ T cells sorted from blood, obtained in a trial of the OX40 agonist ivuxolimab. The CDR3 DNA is TGTGCCAGCAGTCCAGGGGGCGGGGGCGCCCCCTACGAGCAGTACTTC. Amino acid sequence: CASSPGGGGAPYEQYF.